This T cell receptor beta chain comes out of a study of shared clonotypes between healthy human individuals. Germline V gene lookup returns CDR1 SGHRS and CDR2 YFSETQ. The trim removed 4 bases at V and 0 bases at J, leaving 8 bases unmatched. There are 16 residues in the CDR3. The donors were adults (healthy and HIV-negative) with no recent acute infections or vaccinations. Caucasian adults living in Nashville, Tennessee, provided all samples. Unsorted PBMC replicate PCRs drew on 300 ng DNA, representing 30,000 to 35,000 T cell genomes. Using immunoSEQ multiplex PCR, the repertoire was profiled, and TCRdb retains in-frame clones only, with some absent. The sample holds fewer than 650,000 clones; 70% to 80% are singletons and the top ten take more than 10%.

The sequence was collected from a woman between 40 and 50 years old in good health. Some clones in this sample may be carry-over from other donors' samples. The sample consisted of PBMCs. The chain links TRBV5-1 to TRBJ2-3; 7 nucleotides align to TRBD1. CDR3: CASSATGTSSTDTQYF. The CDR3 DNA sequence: TGCGCCAGCAGCGCGACAGGGACCTCTAGCACAGATACGCAGTATTTT.